One and the same sample provided the 18 T cell receptor beta chains below, sequenced in a study of T cell clonotyping in hematopoietic cell transplantation. Sequencing was performed with immunoSEQ multiplex PCR; in TCRdb, only in-frame clones are kept and a portion is missing. The repertoire consists of tens of thousands of clones, with 60% to 80% occurring once and the leading ten covering 5% to 6.5%. Time point here: recipient sample about 28 days before transplant, after cytoreduction. The starting material was peripheral blood mononuclear cells, obtained before stem cell transplant. These receptors all stem from a man in his forties or fifties with myelodysplastic syndrome. Some clones in this sample may be carry-over from other donors' samples.

V is TRBV6-1 and J is TRBJ2-7; 9 nucleotides match TRBD2. Germline V gene lookup returns CDR1 MNHNS and CDR2 SASEGT. The CDR3 runs 14 residues. V lost 10 bases and J lost 0; bases outside the gene matches: 7. The CDR3 DNA sequence: TGTGCCACAGGGACTAGCTGGAGCTCCTACGAGCAGTACTTC. Residues: CATGTSWSSYEQYF.

This clone turned up a few times. The rearrangement uses TRBV29-1 and TRBJ1-2; unclear D gene. Germline V gene data show CDR1 as SQVTM and CDR2 as ANQGSEA. The CDR3 is 10 residues long. Between the trimmed V and J ends, which lost 1 base and 8 bases, there was a span of 5 bases. CDR3 protein: CSVEGVGYTF. The CDR3 DNA follows: TGCAGCGTTGAAGGGGTAGGCTACACCTTC.

The V call is TRBV7-6, the J call TRBJ2-5; D may match TRBD1 or TRBD2 (5 bases each). Germline CDR1 reads SGHVS; CDR2 reads FNYEAQ. The CDR3 loop spans 15 amino acids. Trimming shortened V by 3 bases and J by 4 bases, and 15 bases separated the two germline ends. The CDR3 reads CASSFSGTDGETQYF. CDR3 DNA sequence: TGTGCCAGCAGCTTCTCAGGGACCGACGGAGAGACCCAGTACTTC.

The chain uses TRBV25-1 and TRBJ1-2; 7 nucleotides align to TRBD1. J was trimmed by 6 bases and V by 3 bases; bases with no gene match: 10. The CDR3 has 15 amino acids. Germline V CDR1 and CDR2: MGHDK, SYGVNS. The CDR3 DNA reads as TGTGCCAGCAGTGATAGACAGGGCCCGAGGGATGGCTACACCTTC. It yields the protein CASSDRQGPRDGYTF.

The V call is TRBV5-3, the J call TRBJ1-6; possible D gene TRBD1, 6 bases. TRBV5-3 is flagged as an ORF with uncertain function. The germline V and J ends were trimmed by 0 bases and 9 bases, with 13 bases remaining between them. This CDR3 is built from 15 residues. In nucleotides, the CDR3 is TGTGCCAGAAGCTTGGGGGGCAGGGGATCTTCACCCCTCCACTTT. Translation gives CARSLGGRGSSPLHF.

The rearrangement uses TRBV7-3 and TRBJ2-1, with 9 bases fitting TRBD2. V shed 5 bases, J shed 8 bases, and the junction held 10 bases outside the gene matches. The CDR3 extends over 15 amino acids. CDR1 is SGHTA and CDR2 is FQGTGA in the germline V gene. The CDR3 loop reads CASSPAGGRRDEQFF. The CDR3 nucleotides read TGTGCCAGCAGCCCTGCGGGGGGGCGGAGGGATGAGCAGTTCTTC.

This chain connects TRBV5-1 to TRBJ2-1, with D unresolved. V lost 0 bases and J 3 bases, leaving 10 bases between the germline ends. This CDR3 spans 15 amino acids. Germline-derived CDR1 and CDR2 are SGHRS and YFSETQ. The DNA for the CDR3 is TGCGCCAGCAGCTTGGGTACGGGCGTCTACAATGAGCAGTTCTTC. Protein product: CASSLGTGVYNEQFF.

This chain uses TRBV20-1 with TRBJ2-7; D is unclear. Germline assignment: CDR1 DFQATT and CDR2 SNEGSKA (reference sequence). The V end lost 0 bases, the J end lost 3 bases, and 3 bases lay between the germline ends. The CDR3 has 11 residues. For the CDR3, the DNA is TGCAGTGCTAGAGATCTCTACGAGCAGTACTTC. Its translation: CSARDLYEQYF.

This clone showed up just a few times. This rearrangement joins TRBV25-1 to TRBJ1-2; D gene uncertain. The germline V gene encodes CDR1 MGHDK and CDR2 SYGVNS. With 3 bases removed from V and 5 bases from J, the gap between germline ends came to 4 bases. This CDR3 region has 11 residues. CDR3 coding DNA: TGTGCCAGCAGTGAGTCATATGGCTACACCTTC. Its translation: CASSESYGYTF.

J is TRBJ1-5 and V is TRBV30; tentatively, D is TRBD1 (6 bases). Germline V lookup: CDR1 GTSNPN, CDR2 SVGIG (reference sequence). This CDR3 spans 14 amino acids. V dropped 2 bases and J dropped 2 bases, with 10 bases sitting between them. CDR3 nucleotide sequence: TGTGCCTGGAGTTCAGGGGACGGCAATCAGCCCCAGCATTTT. This translates into CAWSSGDGNQPQHF.

V and J are TRBV7-8 and TRBJ1-5; D ambiguous. Germline values: CDR1 SGHVS, CDR2 FQNEAQ. Trimming pared 3 bases from V and 6 bases from J, leaving 9 bases between. There are 13 residues in the CDR3. The CDR3 loop is CASSFKPSQPQHF. The CDR3 DNA reads TGTGCCAGCAGCTTTAAGCCTTCTCAGCCCCAGCATTTT.

This clone was detected only a few times. V usage is TRBV25-1 and J usage is TRBJ2-6, with no clear D. Per germline, CDR1 MGHDK and CDR2 SYGVNS. This CDR3 region has 13 residues. V lost 4 bases and J lost 2, with 3 bases in between. The CDR3 sequence: CASSGAGANVLTF. The CDR3 DNA reads TGTGCCAGCAGTGGCGCTGGGGCCAACGTCCTGACTTTC.

The V call is TRBV25-1, the J call TRBJ1-2; D might be TRBD1 (6 bases). Trimming took 8 bases from V and 4 from J, leaving 8 bases between them. The CDR3 is 11 residues long. The germline CDR1 and CDR2 sequences are MGHDK and SYGVNS. The CDR3 loop is CASADSYGYTF. The CDR3 DNA reads as TGTGCCAGCGCGGACAGCTATGGCTACACCTTC.

This clone showed up just once. The rearrangement links TRBV7-8 to TRBJ1-1; D is unclear. Germline CDR1 SGHVS, CDR2 FQNEAQ. V gave up 5 bases and J gave up 6 bases, with 13 bases separating them. This CDR3 has 13 residues. CDR3 sequence: CASSHGNGAEAFF. CDR3 nucleotides: TGTGCCAGCAGCCACGGGAACGGCGCTGAAGCTTTCTTT. Combining the CDR3 with reference TRBV7-8 and TRBJ1-1 gives the whole variable domain GAGVSQSPRYKVAKRGQDVALRCDPISGHVSLFWYQQALGQGPEFLTYFQNEAQLDKSGLPSDRFFAERPEGSVSTLKIQRTQQEDSAVYLCASSHGNGAEAFFGQGTRLTVV.

The genes are TRBV10-3 and TRBJ2-5; 7 bases match TRBD2. V lost 0 bases, J lost 5 bases, and 6 bases stayed unmatched. Germline loops: CDR1 ENHRY, CDR2 SYGVKD. CDR3 length: 15 residues. The CDR3 sequence is CAISESIGEGETQYF. CDR3 nucleotide sequence: TGTGCCATCAGTGAGTCGATCGGGGAGGGGGAGACCCAGTACTTC.

This clone was detected only a few times. The chain has TRBV19 and TRBJ2-3; D unresolved. Trimming pared 2 bases from V and 2 bases from J, leaving 11 bases between. In germline, CDR1 is LNHDA, CDR2 SQIVND (reference sequence). The CDR3 extends over 15 amino acids. This CDR3 is CASSIRPNPTDTQYF. CDR3 in DNA: TGTGCCAGTAGTATAAGGCCAAACCCCACAGATACGCAGTATTTT. Full variable domain (rest looked up from reference TRBV19 and TRBJ2-3): DGGITQSPKYLFRKEGQNVTLSCEQNLNHDAMYWYRQDPGQGLRLIYYSQIVNDFQKGDIAEGYSVSREKKESFPLTVTSAQKNPTAFYLCASSIRPNPTDTQYFGPGTRLTVL.

The chain has TRBV7-3 and TRBJ2-5; no definite D call. This CDR3 comprises 14 residues. V was shortened by 3 bases and J by 2 bases, with 10 bases between the two germline ends. Germline V gene data show CDR1 as SGHTA and CDR2 as FQGTGA. In DNA, the CDR3 is TGTGCCAGCAGCTTGTGGGGTGGTCAAGAGACCCAGTACTTC. The encoded protein is CASSLWGGQETQYF.

V usage is TRBV5-1 and J usage is TRBJ2-2, with 9 bases aligning to TRBD1. The CDR3 loop spans 18 amino acids. With V trimmed by 1 base and J by 6 bases, 13 bases remained unmatched. Germline lookup yields CDR1 SGHRS and CDR2 YFSETQ. CDR3 nucleotides: TGCGCCAGCAGCTTGTCGGGACAGGGTGCCGTGGAGGCCGGGGAGCTGTTTTTT. Its translation: CASSLSGQGAVEAGELFF. Full variable domain (remainder filled in from reference TRBV5-1 and TRBJ2-2): KAGVTQTPRYLIKTRGQQVTLSCSPISGHRSVSWYQQTPGQGLQFLFEYFSETQRNKGNFPGRFSGRQFSNSRSEMNVSTLELGDSALYLCASSLSGQGAVEAGELFFGEGSRLTVL.